This record looks at one TCR beta chain sequence and its context. The table lists this clonotype with a count of one. Its antigen has not been determined. Germline and junction disagree at one end, which may indicate a read error. This record belongs to a study of blood T cells in healthy people across ages (dated by TCRdb to the mid-2010s). Background on the whole study: In model experiments, template switching captured about one uniquely barcoded TCR beta cDNA molecule for every two T cells. The study measured age-related changes in TCR beta repertoire diversity using deep sequencing normalized with unique cDNA molecular identifiers. Donors were grouped into four age groups: young (average about 15 years), middle-aged (around 39), aged (about 60) and long-lived (just over 80). For two donors (one aged 18 to 30 and one aged 80 or older), the study analyzed two additional independent replicas of 1 million unique cDNA reads from the same blood draw.

Including cysteine and phenylalanine, the CDR3 has 23 amino acids. Just the 69-base CDR3 DNA is kept, in frame starting at base 1. CDR1 LGHNT and CDR2 FRNRAP are derived from the germline V gene. Library preparation employed 5' RACE. Sequencing relied on an Illumina HiSeq 2500. A second PCR of about 7 to 12 cycles was run with a J-beta primer mix and a sample-barcoded 5' primer. A template-switch 5' adaptor carrying 12 random nucleotides introduced a unique molecular identifier onto each TCR beta cDNA molecule. Each sample yielded at least 2.5 million CDR3-containing paired-end reads. All of the RNA was converted into first-strand cDNA using the Mint cDNA synthesis kit, with a TRBC-specific oligonucleotide serving as the primer. After uracil-DNA glycosylase treatment, a first 18-cycle PCR used universal primers M1SS and BC2_uni_R on all cDNA. The authors' pipeline ran thus. Each sample was normalized by randomly selecting 1 million high-quality reads, each carrying a distinct molecular identifier. Reads sharing molecular identifiers were discarded rather than binned into consensus sequences. MiTCR, set to a Q25 quality threshold and the strictest error-elimination algorithm, was used for CDR3 identification, clonotype clustering and error correction. A nonparametric unseen species model using Euler transformation provided a lower-bound estimate of total TCR beta diversity. Starting from the raw public reads, TCRdb applied fastp trimming at Q25, assembled clones with MiXCR and retained in-frame beta chains. One record per CDR3 amino acid sequence lists the most common genes and DNA. It is TCRdb's table, rather than the study itself, that gives the V and J calls and clone size. Counted in this sample were some 1,000,000 distinct CDR3 sequences; approximately 26% of them appeared once. The top ten clones comprise 0.65% to 0.95% of the sample.

What the work shows at the level of the full study, not this receptor alone: Observed TCR beta diversity correlated strongly with the percentage of naive T cells measured by flow cytometry. Conclusive comparison of naive and antigen-experienced compartments was prevented by the profiling of bulk unsorted PBMCs. Estimates of total diversity from one million sequenced T cells were regarded as lower bounds and underestimates. Because the CMV infection status of the donors was unknown, age-related changes in expanded clonotypes may potentially have been confounded. As age increased, observed TCR beta diversity per million T cells dropped in a roughly linear way, and a significant reduction was already evident by age 40. The long-lived group showed more naive CD4+ T cells, fewer expanded clones and increased TCR diversity than the aged group, suggesting age selection.

Systemically healthy Caucasian individuals from Russia, about 38 in total and aged roughly 6 to 90 years, were included as donors. Roughly 10 milliliters of peripheral blood were drawn from each donor into EDTA-treated Vacutainer tubes. Ficoll-Paque density-gradient centrifugation was used to isolate PBMCs, with at least 7 million per sample. Total RNA was extracted from PBMCs with Trizol reagent, with at least 6 micrograms obtained per sample. For every donor, an aliquot of PBMCs went through flow cytometry to measure the percentages of naive CD45RAhigh/CD27high T cells. These same data were also listed under a study on T cells of mothers and their children. As the second study states: Nine systemically healthy Caucasian individuals served as donors, namely three mothers together with their six children. cDNA synthesis consumed the entire amount of extracted RNA, loaded at about 1.6 ug RNA in each 15 ul reaction. In the second PCR, sample barcodes and 2-4 random nucleotides were introduced via the M1S primer. Each mother yielded over 8 million TCR beta CDR3 reads and each child 2.5 million to 3 million reads. Thymic selection similarly shapes TCR recombination output in related and unrelated pairs, with minor effect from inherited differences. Normalized repertoire overlap was always slightly but never significantly higher in related than unrelated mother-child pairs. No persistent microchimeric T cell clones were detected, at a sensitivity of around 100 clones per million clonotypes. The study used deep NGS to compare TCR beta repertoires of mothers and children, seeking features distinguishing related mother-child pairs from unrelated individuals. On average, the children were roughly 12 +/- 4 years old, while the mothers were around 40 +/- 4 years old. After adapter ligation with NEBNext reagents, the libraries were sequenced on Illumina HiSeq 2000 with 100+100 nt paired-end reads. To prevent cross-contamination, the mother and child libraries were prepared a month apart and were sequenced in separate runs. Between roughly 500,000 and 2,100,000 distinct TCR beta clonotypes were identified per donor. Naive TCR beta clonotypes were estimated from low-frequency clonotypes matched to each donor's FACS-determined naive share, without sorting.

In this chain, TRBV12-5 is recombined with TRBJ2-6; the D segment may tentatively be TRBD1 or TRBD2, each giving 5 matched bases. Sequencing input: blood. The TCR comes from a girl aged 2-15 years in good health. The CDR3 amino acid sequence is: CASGLVSKSRGSAPGSGANVLAF. In nucleotide form, the sequence is TGTGCTAGTGGTTTGGTTTCCAAGTCTCGAGGGAGCGCACCTGGATCCGGGGCCAACGTCCTGGCTTTC.